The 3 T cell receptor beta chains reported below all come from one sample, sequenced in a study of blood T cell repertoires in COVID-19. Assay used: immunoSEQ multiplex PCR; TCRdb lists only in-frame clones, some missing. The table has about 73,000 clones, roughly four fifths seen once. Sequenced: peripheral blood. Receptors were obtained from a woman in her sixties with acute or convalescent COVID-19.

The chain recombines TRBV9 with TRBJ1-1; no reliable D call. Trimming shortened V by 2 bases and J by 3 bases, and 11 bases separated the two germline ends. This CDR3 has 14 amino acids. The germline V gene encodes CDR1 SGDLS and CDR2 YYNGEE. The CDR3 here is CASSVEDLDTEAFF. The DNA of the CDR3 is TGTGCCAGCAGCGTGGAGGATCTCGACACTGAAGCTTTCTTT.

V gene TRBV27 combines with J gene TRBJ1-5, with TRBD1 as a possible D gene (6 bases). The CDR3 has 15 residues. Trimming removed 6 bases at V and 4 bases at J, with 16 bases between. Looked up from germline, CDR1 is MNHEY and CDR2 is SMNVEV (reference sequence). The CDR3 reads CASSQQIGGNQPQHF. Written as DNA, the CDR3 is TGTGCCAGCAGCCAACAGATAGGGGGAAATCAGCCCCAGCATTTT.

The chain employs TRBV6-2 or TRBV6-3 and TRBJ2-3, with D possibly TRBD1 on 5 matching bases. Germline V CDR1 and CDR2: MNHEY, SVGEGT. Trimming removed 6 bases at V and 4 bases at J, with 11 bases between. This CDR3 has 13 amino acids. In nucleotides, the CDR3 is TGTGCCAGCAGCTTACAGGTACCAGATACGCAGTATTTT. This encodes CASSLQVPDTQYF.